This T cell receptor (beta chain) comes out of a study of B cell selection in AIRE deficiency. Whole-study findings and limits: Healthy donors alone shared 30% to 35% of several thousand Treg sequences; patients alone about 9.1%. CDR3s were shorter in shared Treg sequences, reflecting few non-templated nucleotide insertions. In TCRBV usage, CDR3 length and diversity, patient Tconv and Treg cells matched healthy donors.

As to this clone: Its antigen is as yet unknown.

Per germline, CDR1 WSHSY and CDR2 SAAADI. V shed 10 bases, J shed 7 bases, and the junction held 6 bases outside the gene matches. CDR3 length: 13 amino acids. Under the authors' procedure: Some 5x10^4 patient and just over 95,000 healthy donor TCRbeta sequences came from Tregs. Data came from immunoSEQ multiplex PCR; TCRdb stores just in-frame clones and leaves some out. V and J calls and clone size follow that table, whereas D and trimming were derived from the DNA. The sample contains 20,000 to 25,000 clones, 94% of which appear only once. Sorted regulatory T cells were CD4-positive, CD25-high and CD127-low or negative.

Specimen: Tregs sorted from PBMCs. The chain uses TRBV10-2 and TRBJ1-5; 11 nucleotides align to TRBD1. The TCR sequence derives from a human donor with AIRE deficiency. The CDR3, as DNA: TGCGCCACCCAGAGGACAGGGGGCCAGCCCCAGCATTTT. Residues: CATQRTGGQPQHF.